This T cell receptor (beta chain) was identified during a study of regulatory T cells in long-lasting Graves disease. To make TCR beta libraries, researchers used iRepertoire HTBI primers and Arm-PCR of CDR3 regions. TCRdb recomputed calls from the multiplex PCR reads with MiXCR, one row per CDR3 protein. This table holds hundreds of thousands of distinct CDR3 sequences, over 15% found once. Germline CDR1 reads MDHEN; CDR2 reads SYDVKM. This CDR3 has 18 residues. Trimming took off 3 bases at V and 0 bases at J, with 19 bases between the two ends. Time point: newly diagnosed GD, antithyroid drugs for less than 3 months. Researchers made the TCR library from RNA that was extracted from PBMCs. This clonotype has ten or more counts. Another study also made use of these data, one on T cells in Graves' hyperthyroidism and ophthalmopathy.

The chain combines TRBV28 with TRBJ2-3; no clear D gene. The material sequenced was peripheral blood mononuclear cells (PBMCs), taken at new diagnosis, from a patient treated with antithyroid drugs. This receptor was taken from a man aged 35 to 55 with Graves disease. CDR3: CASSFSYGDFLSTDTQYF. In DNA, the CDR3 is TGTGCCAGCAGTTTTTCCTACGGCGATTTTCTAAGCACAGATACGCAGTATTTT.